The clone carrying this TCR beta chain was counted at least ten times. TCRdb called the PCR reads again in MiXCR, with one record for every CDR3 protein. The table records roughly 18,000 distinct CDR3 sequences, around 53% of them present only once. The data are from a study of CD4 and CD8 cells across lung adenocarcinoma regions. V lost 0 bases and J lost 6, with 10 bases in between. This CDR3 is built from 14 residues. Germline CDR1 is WNHNN and CDR2 is SYGVQD (reference sequence). The sequence derives from a female donor with lung adenocarcinoma. The CD4 and CD8 labels of this study may be unreliable. This chain links TRBV10-1 with TRBJ2-3, with D perhaps matching TRBD2 (6 bases). Sequencing used CD8+ T cells from the center of a lung tumor. Here the CDR3 reads CASSESGLADTQYF. The DNA for the CDR3 is TGCGCCAGCAGTGAGTCGGGGCTAGCGGATACGCAGTATTTT.